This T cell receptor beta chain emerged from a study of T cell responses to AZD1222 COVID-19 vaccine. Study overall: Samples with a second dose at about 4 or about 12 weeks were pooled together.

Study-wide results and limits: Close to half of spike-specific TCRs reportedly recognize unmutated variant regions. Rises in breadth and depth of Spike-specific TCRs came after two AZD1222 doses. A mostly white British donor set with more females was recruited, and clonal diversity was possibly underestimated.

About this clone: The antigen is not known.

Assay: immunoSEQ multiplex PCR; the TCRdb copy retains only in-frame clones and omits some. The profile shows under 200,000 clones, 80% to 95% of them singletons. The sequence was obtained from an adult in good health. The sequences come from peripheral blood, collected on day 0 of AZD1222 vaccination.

CDR3 region: CASSQATGPGDEQYF. CDR3 nucleotides: TGTGCCAGCAGCCAAGCGACGGGGCCCGGGGACGAGCAGTACTTC. V usage is TRBV4-2 and J usage is TRBJ2-7; D possibly matches TRBD1 or TRBD2 (5 bases each). With 1 base removed from V and 5 bases from J, the gap between germline ends came to 15 bases. Germline lookup yields CDR1 LGHNA and CDR2 YNFKEQ. The CDR3 runs to 15 residues.